This is a list of T cell receptor beta chains from one sample in a study of T-cell reconstitution after alpha-beta-depleted transplantation in children. MiXCR, run by TCRdb on the PCR reads, gives a single entry per CDR3 protein. The sample gives tens of thousands of distinct CDR3 sequences, 15% to 19% of which show up once; about 18% is in the top ten. This specimen was PBMCs, mostly from graft donor cells, taken 180 days after TCRalphabeta/CD19-depleted stem cell transplant. The receptors come from a male patient between 2 and 10 years old who had a stem cell transplant for acute lymphoblastic leukemia, so the T cells may come from the graft donor. CDR3s include the opening cysteine and the closing phenylalanine or tryptophan. A D gene is named only where the DNA matches it firmly. Size tells how often a clone was seen (once, few, many) or the class of an expanded clone, and some rows leave it out.

>few|.|TRBV12-3/TRBV12-4|TRBJ2-3
CASRVDGASDTQYF
>.|TRBD1|TRBV5-1|TRBJ2-3
CASSTGQGVGTDTQYF
>.|TRBD1|TRBV28|TRBJ2-7
CASSLIDQGESYEQYF
>few|TRBD2|TRBV6-1|TRBJ2-7
CASTGTSGYEQYF
>few|TRBD1|TRBV7-9|TRBJ2-1
CASRKGQVSEQFF
>few|TRBD2|TRBV9|TRBJ2-1
CASSSSGGHYNEQFF
>few|.|TRBV12-3/TRBV12-4|TRBJ2-5
CASSLAVGPSPETQYF
>once|.|TRBV29-1|TRBJ1-2
CSVEGDRNAVNTF
>.|TRBD1|TRBV11-2|TRBJ2-5
CASSLGDSTYQETQYF
>.|.|TRBV5-1|TRBJ2-6
CASSLVVLGANVLTF
>.|TRBD2|TRBV27|TRBJ2-7
CASTNGGYEQYF
>.|TRBD1|TRBV18|TRBJ1-5
CASSPRQGLSNQPQHF
>few|.|TRBV6-5|TRBJ1-4
CASSSQGPPNEKLFF
>.|.|TRBV5-1|TRBJ1-2
CASSLAALSINYGYTF
>.|.|TRBV6-5|TRBJ2-7
CASSYWPPGSHYEQYF
>.|TRBD1|TRBV5-1|TRBJ2-5
CASSRWDREGRGQETQYF
>.|.|TRBV3-1|TRBJ2-3
CASSQVRTKTDTQYF
>few|TRBD1|TRBV27|TRBJ2-1
CASSNRGQSYNEQFF
>many|.|TRBV5-1|TRBJ1-1
CASSSIPRSQSLTTEAFF
>.|.|TRBV15|TRBJ2-2
CATSSGGFYTGELFF
>few|.|TRBV24-1|TRBJ2-1
CATSDRDTNNEQFF
>.|.|TRBV15|TRBJ1-1
CATSVTAKNTEAFF
>few|.|TRBV20-1|TRBJ1-3
CSAAPVEGRRSGNTIYF
>few|.|TRBV5-1|TRBJ1-1
CASSLQGKDTEAFF